Listed below are T cell receptor beta chains from one sample, sequenced in a study of CD4 and CD8 cells across lung adenocarcinoma regions. MiXCR was run by TCRdb on the PCR reads, yielding one entry per CDR3 protein. The top ten clones hold 48% of a sample with about 25,000 distinct CDR3 sequences, roughly half of them seen once. Input material: CD8+ T cells from the center of a lung tumor. Source of these receptors: a male donor with lung adenocarcinoma. The CD4 and CD8 labels of this study may be unreliable. Both conserved end residues are part of each CDR3. A D gene is named only where the DNA matches it firmly. Expanded clones are given a class, and other clones once, few, many or no size at all.

d_call: TRBD1; v_call: TRBV20-1; j_call: TRBJ2-7; clone_size: -; cdr3_nt: TGCAGTGCTATCGTCAGGGGGCCCTACGAGCAGTACTTC; cdr3_aa: CSAIVRGPYEQYF
d_call: -; v_call: TRBV6-5; j_call: TRBJ1-1; clone_size: many; cdr3_nt: TGTGCCAGCAGTTATGGGGGGAACACTGAAGCTTTCTTT; cdr3_aa: CASSYGGNTEAFF
d_call: -; v_call: TRBV4-1; j_call: TRBJ2-3; clone_size: few; cdr3_nt: TGCGCCAGCAGCCAAGAAAGTTTGGGGGGCTGGGATTATACGCAGTATTTT; cdr3_aa: CASSQESLGGWDYTQYF
d_call: TRBD2; v_call: TRBV11-3; j_call: TRBJ2-1; clone_size: -; cdr3_nt: TGTGCCAGCAGCTCCGGGACTAGCGGTGGCAATGAGCAGTTCTTC; cdr3_aa: CASSSGTSGGNEQFF
d_call: -; v_call: TRBV6-1; j_call: TRBJ2-5; clone_size: -; cdr3_nt: TGTGCCAGCAGCCCCTCGGAGACCCAGTACTTC; cdr3_aa: CASSPSETQYF
d_call: TRBD2; v_call: TRBV7-2; j_call: TRBJ2-1; clone_size: few; cdr3_nt: TGTGCCAGCAGTTACACGGCGGGAGGGGACGATGAGCAGTTCTTC; cdr3_aa: CASSYTAGGDDEQFF
d_call: TRBD2; v_call: TRBV27; j_call: TRBJ2-5; clone_size: few; cdr3_nt: TGTGCCAGCAGTTCTGGGGGAGGGTTTTGGGAGACCCAGTACTTC; cdr3_aa: CASSSGGGFWETQYF
d_call: -; v_call: TRBV6-4; j_call: TRBJ2-7; clone_size: -; cdr3_nt: TGTGCCAGCAGTGACTCCTTCAAGAGAACCTACGAGCAGTACTTC; cdr3_aa: CASSDSFKRTYEQYF
d_call: TRBD2; v_call: TRBV14; j_call: TRBJ2-1; clone_size: -; cdr3_nt: TGTGCCAGCAGCAAACTAGCGGGGGACCAAGAGACCCAGTTCTTC; cdr3_aa: CASSKLAGDQETQFF
d_call: TRBD2; v_call: TRBV10-3; j_call: TRBJ2-1; clone_size: many; cdr3_nt: TGTGCCATCAGGCCAAGCGGGAAGGGGAGCAATGAGCAGTTCTTC; cdr3_aa: CAIRPSGKGSNEQFF
d_call: TRBD2; v_call: TRBV24-1; j_call: TRBJ2-1; clone_size: -; cdr3_nt: TGTGCCACCAGTGATTTTAGTAGCGGGAGGCTCGGGCAGTTCTTC; cdr3_aa: CATSDFSSGRLGQFF
d_call: TRBD2; v_call: TRBV20-1; j_call: TRBJ2-1; clone_size: few; cdr3_nt: TGCAGTGCTAGAGATGGCATAGCGGGAGCGGGTGAGCAGTTCTTC; cdr3_aa: CSARDGIAGAGEQFF
d_call: -; v_call: TRBV6-1; j_call: TRBJ2-5; clone_size: -; cdr3_nt: TGTGCGGGCAGTGGGGGCCGAGGCCAAGATACCCAGTATTTC; cdr3_aa: CAGSGGRGQDTQYF
d_call: -; v_call: TRBV6-1; j_call: TRBJ2-2; clone_size: -; cdr3_nt: TGTGCCAGCAGCCACCTCCAGGCGATGACCATCGAGGCGCTGTTTTTT; cdr3_aa: CASSHLQAMTIEALFF
d_call: -; v_call: TRBV30; j_call: TRBJ2-5; clone_size: many; cdr3_nt: TGTGCCTGGAGTGTACAGCTGGGGGCCCAGTACTTC; cdr3_aa: CAWSVQLGAQYF
d_call: -; v_call: TRBV10-2; j_call: TRBJ2-1; clone_size: -; cdr3_nt: TGCGCCAGGGGGCTTTCTAGCGAAGACACGCAGTATTTC; cdr3_aa: CARGLSSEDTQYF
d_call: -; v_call: TRBV6-1; j_call: TRBJ2-2; clone_size: -; cdr3_nt: TGTGCCAGCCGGCCTGTGTTCACAGAGACGCTGTTTTTT; cdr3_aa: CASRPVFTETLFF
d_call: -; v_call: TRBV5-1; j_call: TRBJ2-7; clone_size: -; cdr3_nt: TGCGCCAGCAGCTTGGGGGCCGGGCTCGAGCAGTACTTC; cdr3_aa: CASSLGAGLEQYF
d_call: -; v_call: TRBV27; j_call: TRBJ2-3; clone_size: -; cdr3_nt: TGTGCCAGCAGTTTTGGTCCTGGGGATACCCAGTATTTT; cdr3_aa: CASSFGPGDTQYF
d_call: -; v_call: TRBV6-5; j_call: TRBJ2-1; clone_size: many; cdr3_nt: TGTGCCACTGGGGCCCCTACAGAGAATGAGCAGTTCTTC; cdr3_aa: CATGAPTENEQFF
d_call: TRBD1; v_call: TRBV6-1; j_call: TRBJ2-3; clone_size: -; cdr3_nt: TGTGCCGGCAGAGGGGGCGGAGAGCCAGATACGCAGTACTTT; cdr3_aa: CAGRGGGEPDTQYF
d_call: -; v_call: TRBV10-1; j_call: TRBJ2-5; clone_size: -; cdr3_nt: TGCGCCAGCAGTGAGTCCGGGGATACCGAGACCCAGTACTTC; cdr3_aa: CASSESGDTETQYF
d_call: TRBD1; v_call: TRBV25-1; j_call: TRBJ2-5; clone_size: -; cdr3_nt: TGTGCGAGCCGTGGGACAGGAGGCACAGAGACGCAGTACTTT; cdr3_aa: CASRGTGGTETQYF
d_call: -; v_call: TRBV10-1; j_call: TRBJ2-5; clone_size: -; cdr3_nt: TGCGCCAGGGGGAGCCCCTACCGGGAGCGAGATACCCAGTACTTC; cdr3_aa: CARGSPYRERDTQYF
d_call: TRBD1; v_call: TRBV6-5; j_call: TRBJ2-7; clone_size: -; cdr3_nt: TGTGCCAGCAGTTCGCACGGGACAGGGGCCTACGAGCAGTACTTC; cdr3_aa: CASSSHGTGAYEQYF
d_call: -; v_call: TRBV9; j_call: TRBJ2-3; clone_size: few; cdr3_nt: TGTGCCAGCAGCGGGGTCGCTAGGAATACGCAGTATTTT; cdr3_aa: CASSGVARNTQYF
d_call: -; v_call: TRBV6-4; j_call: TRBJ2-1; clone_size: -; cdr3_nt: TGTGCCAGCAGTGACGGGCCTAACAATGAGCAGTTCTTC; cdr3_aa: CASSDGPNNEQFF
d_call: -; v_call: TRBV10-3; j_call: TRBJ2-3; clone_size: -; cdr3_nt: TGTGCCGCCTCCAAAGGGGGCCTAGCGCAAGAGACGCAGTATTTT; cdr3_aa: CAASKGGLAQETQYF
d_call: -; v_call: TRBV6-1; j_call: TRBJ2-5; clone_size: medium-sized; cdr3_nt: TGTGCCAGCTTCGCCGGGGGTGGTGAGACCCAGTACTTC; cdr3_aa: CASFAGGGETQYF
d_call: -; v_call: TRBV4-1; j_call: TRBJ2-7; clone_size: -; cdr3_nt: TGCGCCAGCAGCCCGGGGCCGTACGAGCAGTACTTC; cdr3_aa: CASSPGPYEQYF
d_call: TRBD2; v_call: TRBV27; j_call: TRBJ2-7; clone_size: -; cdr3_nt: TGTGCCAGCAGGGAGGGTAGCGGGGGCGCTGGCACAGATACGCAGTACTTC; cdr3_aa: CASREGSGGAGTDTQYF
d_call: TRBD1; v_call: TRBV6-1; j_call: TRBJ2-5; clone_size: few; cdr3_nt: TGTGCCGGGGGACAGGGGAGGTTTGAGACCCAGTACTTC; cdr3_aa: CAGGQGRFETQYF
d_call: TRBD1; v_call: TRBV6-1; j_call: TRBJ1-2; clone_size: -; cdr3_nt: TGTGCCAGCAGTGAAGTGGAAAGGGGGCGCGACCCTGGCTACACCTTC; cdr3_aa: CASSEVERGRDPGYTF
d_call: TRBD2; v_call: TRBV11-2; j_call: TRBJ2-3; clone_size: -; cdr3_nt: TGTGCCAGCAGCACCCCGACTAGCGGTTCATGGGGACCAGATACGCAGTATTTT; cdr3_aa: CASSTPTSGSWGPDTQYF
d_call: -; v_call: TRBV12-3/TRBV12-4; j_call: TRBJ2-4; clone_size: -; cdr3_nt: TGTGCCAGCGGTTCGGGGGCCAATAATACGCAGTACTTC; cdr3_aa: CASGSGANNTQYF
d_call: -; v_call: TRBV6-1; j_call: TRBJ2-7; clone_size: many; cdr3_nt: TGTGCCAGCAGTCGGACCGGGACGGTTGCCTACGAGCAGTACTTC; cdr3_aa: CASSRTGTVAYEQYF
d_call: -; v_call: TRBV27; j_call: TRBJ2-4; clone_size: -; cdr3_nt: TGTGCCCGCAACTCGGGCGTTGGAGCCAGATACACGCAGTACTTC; cdr3_aa: CARNSGVGARYTQYF
d_call: TRBD2; v_call: TRBV7-6; j_call: TRBJ2-5; clone_size: -; cdr3_nt: TGTGCCAGCGGGGGCGGGAGGGCCCGCGACCTAGAGACCCAGTATTTC; cdr3_aa: CASGGGRARDLETQYF
d_call: -; v_call: TRBV5-4; j_call: TRBJ2-7; clone_size: few; cdr3_nt: TGTGCCAGCAGCTTGGGACAGGCATCTTCCTACGAGCAGTACTTC; cdr3_aa: CASSLGQASSYEQYF
d_call: TRBD1; v_call: TRBV6-1; j_call: TRBJ2-7; clone_size: few; cdr3_nt: TGTGCCAGCAACGGACAGGGGGGGGCTCGCGAGCAGTACTTC; cdr3_aa: CASNGQGGAREQYF
d_call: -; v_call: TRBV27; j_call: TRBJ2-4; clone_size: -; cdr3_nt: TGTGCGAGCCTGTGCGCCACAGACACTCAGTACTTC; cdr3_aa: CASLCATDTQYF
d_call: -; v_call: TRBV10-3; j_call: TRBJ2-3; clone_size: -; cdr3_nt: TGTGCCACGGGGCGGTGCGGCACAGATACGCAGTACTTT; cdr3_aa: CATGRCGTDTQYF
d_call: TRBD2; v_call: TRBV3-1; j_call: TRBJ2-2; clone_size: -; cdr3_nt: TGTGCCAGCAGCCAATGGTCGGGGGGCACCGGGGAGCTGTTTTTT; cdr3_aa: CASSQWSGGTGELFF
d_call: TRBD2; v_call: TRBV10-1; j_call: TRBJ2-4; clone_size: -; cdr3_nt: TGCGCCAGCAGGCGAGGACTAGCGGGGGTGTGGGCCAAAGACATGCAGTACTTC; cdr3_aa: CASRRGLAGVWAKDMQYF
d_call: TRBD2; v_call: TRBV6-1; j_call: TRBJ2-3; clone_size: -; cdr3_nt: TGTGCCAGCAGGAACCCTAGCGGGGCGTTCACAGATACGCAGTATTTT; cdr3_aa: CASRNPSGAFTDTQYF
d_call: -; v_call: TRBV6-5; j_call: TRBJ2-2; clone_size: -; cdr3_nt: TGTGCCAGCAGTTACAGGGGAGGTGCGCTGTTTTTT; cdr3_aa: CASSYRGGALFF
d_call: -; v_call: TRBV27; j_call: TRBJ2-3; clone_size: once; cdr3_nt: TGTGGGGGCAGTTCCACAGATACGCAGTATTTT; cdr3_aa: CGGSSTDTQYF
d_call: TRBD2; v_call: TRBV27; j_call: TRBJ2-5; clone_size: -; cdr3_nt: TGTGCCAGCAAGCGACTAGCGGGGGTAAATGAGCAGTACTTC; cdr3_aa: CASKRLAGVNEQYF
d_call: -; v_call: TRBV10-3; j_call: TRBJ2-7; clone_size: -; cdr3_nt: TGTGCCATCAGTGAGGGGCGGCGCGGCAAAAATACGCAGTACTTC; cdr3_aa: CAISEGRRGKNTQYF
d_call: -; v_call: TRBV10-3; j_call: TRBJ2-5; clone_size: few; cdr3_nt: TGTGCGGGGCTCGGGGGCCGTGACCAAGAGACCCAGTACTTC; cdr3_aa: CAGLGGRDQETQYF
d_call: TRBD2; v_call: TRBV6-5; j_call: TRBJ2-7; clone_size: -; cdr3_nt: TGTGCCAGCAGTTATACCCAGCGGGGGTACGAGCAGTACTTC; cdr3_aa: CASSYTQRGYEQYF
d_call: -; v_call: TRBV27; j_call: TRBJ2-5; clone_size: -; cdr3_nt: TGTGCCGGGCGCGGGGCCTGTGACCAAGAGACTCAGTACTTC; cdr3_aa: CAGRGACDQETQYF
d_call: -; v_call: TRBV6-1; j_call: TRBJ2-3; clone_size: once; cdr3_nt: TGTGCCAGCGGTGAAGAGGCTGGGGGGACATGGGCGCAGTATTTT; cdr3_aa: CASGEEAGGTWAQYF
d_call: -; v_call: TRBV10-2; j_call: TRBJ2-3; clone_size: -; cdr3_nt: TGCGCGAGCAGTGGGAGCGGGCGCAAAGATACGCAGTATTTC; cdr3_aa: CASSGSGRKDTQYF
d_call: TRBD2; v_call: TRBV6-5; j_call: TRBJ2-1; clone_size: -; cdr3_nt: TGTGCCAGCAGACTCGGGACTAGCGGGAGAGCCTATTTCTTC; cdr3_aa: CASRLGTSGRAYFF
d_call: TRBD2; v_call: TRBV3-1; j_call: TRBJ2-5; clone_size: -; cdr3_nt: TGTGCCAGCAGCAAGTATTCTAGCGGGAAGTCTCCAGAGACCCAGTACTTC; cdr3_aa: CASSKYSSGKSPETQYF
d_call: TRBD1; v_call: TRBV29-1; j_call: TRBJ1-4; clone_size: -; cdr3_nt: TGCAGCGTTTCACAGGGGGCGTTGGATGAAAAACTGTTTTTT; cdr3_aa: CSVSQGALDEKLFF
d_call: TRBD2; v_call: TRBV12-3/TRBV12-4; j_call: TRBJ2-1; clone_size: medium-sized; cdr3_nt: TGTGCCAGCACCCTGGTAGCGGGAGGCAACAATGAGCAGTTCTTC; cdr3_aa: CASTLVAGGNNEQFF
d_call: TRBD2; v_call: TRBV4-1; j_call: TRBJ2-1; clone_size: many; cdr3_nt: TGCGCCAGCAGCCAAACCTCACTAGCGCCAGAGCAGTTCTTC; cdr3_aa: CASSQTSLAPEQFF
d_call: -; v_call: TRBV12-3/TRBV12-4; j_call: TRBJ2-4; clone_size: -; cdr3_nt: TGTGCCAGCAGCCGTAGGGACACACACCAAAACATCCAGTACTTC; cdr3_aa: CASSRRDTHQNIQYF